Sequencing of this T cell receptor (beta chain) was carried out in a study of shared clonotypes between healthy human individuals. Study summary: Donors consisted of a couple of women and a few men between 18 and 49. Study-level findings and limits: Sharing across a handful of donors was seen in 5% to 5.5% of naive CD4 clonotypes. Only blood underwent sampling, and tissue repertoires likely differ.

Notes on this clone: Its antigen is currently unknown.

The CDR3 extends over 13 amino acids. V dropped 5 bases and J dropped 5 bases, with 11 bases sitting between them. Germline CDR1 reads SGHVS; CDR2 reads FNYEAQ. Measured with immunoSEQ multiplex PCR; TCRdb has only the in-frame clones, and not every one. This repertoire shows over 1.5 million clones, 95% to 99% found once; its top ten account for 0.45%. The rearrangement uses TRBV7-6 and TRBJ2-3; D is unclear. Sequenced sample: naive CD4+ T cells sorted from blood. As for subset: CD45RA+ positively selected. The origin of this receptor is a young man in good health. The DNA for the CDR3 is TGTGCCAGCAGCCGGAGCCTGGGAGATACGCAGTATTTT. Translated, it gives CASSRSLGDTQYF.